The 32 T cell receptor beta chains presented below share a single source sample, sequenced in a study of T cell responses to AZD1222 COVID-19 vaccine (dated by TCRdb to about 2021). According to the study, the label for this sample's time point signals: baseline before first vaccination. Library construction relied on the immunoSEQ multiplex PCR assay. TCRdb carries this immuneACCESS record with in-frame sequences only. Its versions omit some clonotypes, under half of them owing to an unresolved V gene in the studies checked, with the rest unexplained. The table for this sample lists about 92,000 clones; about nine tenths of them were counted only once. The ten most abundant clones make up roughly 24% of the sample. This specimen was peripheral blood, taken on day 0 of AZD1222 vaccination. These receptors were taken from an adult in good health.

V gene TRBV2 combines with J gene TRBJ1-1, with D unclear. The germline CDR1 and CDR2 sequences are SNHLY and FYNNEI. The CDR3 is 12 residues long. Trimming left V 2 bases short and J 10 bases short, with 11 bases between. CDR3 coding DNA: TGTGCCAGCAGTGAAATGGGTCGGTCAGCTTTCTTT. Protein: CASSEMGRSAFF.

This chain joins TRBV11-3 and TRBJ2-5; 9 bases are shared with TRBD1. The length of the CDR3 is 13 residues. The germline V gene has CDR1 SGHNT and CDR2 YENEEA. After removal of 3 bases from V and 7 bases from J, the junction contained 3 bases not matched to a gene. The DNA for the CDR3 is TGTGCCAGCAGCTTTCGACAGGGGGGGACCCAGTACTTC. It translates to CASSFRQGGTQYF.

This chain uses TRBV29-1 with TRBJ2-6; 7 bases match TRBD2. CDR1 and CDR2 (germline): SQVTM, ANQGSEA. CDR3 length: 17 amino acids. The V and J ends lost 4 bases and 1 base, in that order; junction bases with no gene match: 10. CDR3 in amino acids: CSVGEGRRPSGANVLTF. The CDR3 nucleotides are TGCAGCGTTGGGGAGGGCAGGAGACCTTCTGGGGCCAACGTCCTGACTTTC.

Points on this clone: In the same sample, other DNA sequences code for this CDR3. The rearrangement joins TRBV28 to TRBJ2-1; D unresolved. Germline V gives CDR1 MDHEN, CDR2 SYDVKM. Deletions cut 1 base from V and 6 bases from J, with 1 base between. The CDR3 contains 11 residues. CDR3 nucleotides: TGTGCCAGCAGTTTATTCAATGAGCAGTTCTTC. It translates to CASSLFNEQFF.

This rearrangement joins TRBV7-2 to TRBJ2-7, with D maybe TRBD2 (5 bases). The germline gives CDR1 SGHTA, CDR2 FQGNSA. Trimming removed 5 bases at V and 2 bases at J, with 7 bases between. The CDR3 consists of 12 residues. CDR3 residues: CASSRGPYEQYF. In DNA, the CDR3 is TGTGCCAGCAGCCGGGGTCCCTACGAGCAGTACTTC.

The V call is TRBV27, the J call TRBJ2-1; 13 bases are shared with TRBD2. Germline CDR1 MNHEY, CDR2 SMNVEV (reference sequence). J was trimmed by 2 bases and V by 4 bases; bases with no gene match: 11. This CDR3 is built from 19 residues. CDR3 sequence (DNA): TGTGCCAGCAGTTACGTTGGGACTAGCGGGATGGGCGCCTACAATGAGCAGTTCTTC. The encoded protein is CASSYVGTSGMGAYNEQFF.

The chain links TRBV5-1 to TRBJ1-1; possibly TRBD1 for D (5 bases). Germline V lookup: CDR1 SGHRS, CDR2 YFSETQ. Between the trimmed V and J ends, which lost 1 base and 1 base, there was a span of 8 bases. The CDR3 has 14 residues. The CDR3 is CASSLTRENTEAFF. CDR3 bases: TGCGCCAGCAGCTTGACCAGGGAGAACACTGAAGCTTTCTTT.

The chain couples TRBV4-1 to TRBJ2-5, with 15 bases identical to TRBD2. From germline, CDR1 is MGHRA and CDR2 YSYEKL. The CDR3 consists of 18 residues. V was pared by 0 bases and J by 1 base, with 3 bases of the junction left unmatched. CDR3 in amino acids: CASSQDTGLAGGQETQYF. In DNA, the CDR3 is TGCGCCAGCAGCCAAGATACGGGACTAGCGGGAGGCCAAGAGACCCAGTACTTC.

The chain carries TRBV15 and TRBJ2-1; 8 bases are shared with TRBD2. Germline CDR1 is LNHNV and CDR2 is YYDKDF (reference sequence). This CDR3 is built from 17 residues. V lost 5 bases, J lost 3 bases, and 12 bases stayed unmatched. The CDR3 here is CATSSVLAGSFYNEQFF. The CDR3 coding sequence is TGTGCCACCAGCTCTGTGTTAGCGGGGAGTTTCTACAATGAGCAGTTCTTC.

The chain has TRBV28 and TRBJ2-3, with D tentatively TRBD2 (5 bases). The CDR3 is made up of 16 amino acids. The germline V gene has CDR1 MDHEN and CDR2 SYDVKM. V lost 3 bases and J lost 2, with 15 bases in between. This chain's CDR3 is CASSLLGGPNTDTQYF. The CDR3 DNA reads TGTGCCAGCAGTTTGCTTGGAGGACCGAACACAGATACGCAGTATTTT.

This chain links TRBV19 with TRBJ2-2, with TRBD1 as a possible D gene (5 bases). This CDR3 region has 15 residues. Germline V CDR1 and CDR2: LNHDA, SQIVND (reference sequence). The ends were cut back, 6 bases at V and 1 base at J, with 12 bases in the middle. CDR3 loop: CASRVEQGNTGELFF. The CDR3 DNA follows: TGTGCCAGTAGGGTCGAGCAGGGGAACACCGGGGAGCTGTTTTTT.

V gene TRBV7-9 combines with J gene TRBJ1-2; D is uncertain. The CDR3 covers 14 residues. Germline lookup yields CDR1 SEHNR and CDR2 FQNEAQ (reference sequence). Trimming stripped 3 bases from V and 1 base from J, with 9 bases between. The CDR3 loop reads CASSFSEHNYGYTF. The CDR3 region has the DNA TGTGCCAGCAGCTTCTCAGAGCATAACTATGGCTACACCTTC. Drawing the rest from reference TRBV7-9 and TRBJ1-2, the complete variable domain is DTGVSQNPRHKITKRGQNVTFRCDPISEHNRLYWYRQTLGQGPEFLTYFQNEAQLEKSRLLSDRFSAERPKGSFSTLEIQRTEQGDSAMYLCASSFSEHNYGYTFGSGTRLTVV.

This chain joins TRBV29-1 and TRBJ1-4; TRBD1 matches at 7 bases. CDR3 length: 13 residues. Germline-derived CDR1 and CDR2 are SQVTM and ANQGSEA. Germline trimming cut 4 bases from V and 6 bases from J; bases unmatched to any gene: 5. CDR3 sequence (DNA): TGCAGCGTTGCAAGACAGGGAGATGAAAAACTGTTTTTT. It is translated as CSVARQGDEKLFF.

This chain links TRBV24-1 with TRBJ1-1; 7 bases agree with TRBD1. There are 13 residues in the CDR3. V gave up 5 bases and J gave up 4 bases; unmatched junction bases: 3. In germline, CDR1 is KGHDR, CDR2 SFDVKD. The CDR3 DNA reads TGTGCCACCAGTGTTTCAGGGGGCACTGAAGCTTTCTTT. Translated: CATSVSGGTEAFF.

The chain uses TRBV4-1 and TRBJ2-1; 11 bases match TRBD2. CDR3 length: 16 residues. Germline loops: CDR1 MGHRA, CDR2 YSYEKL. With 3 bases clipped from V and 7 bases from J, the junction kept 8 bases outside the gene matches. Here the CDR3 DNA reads TGCGCCAGCAGCCAGCCGTCTCTAGCGGGAGGAAATGAGCAGTTCTTC. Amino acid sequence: CASSQPSLAGGNEQFF.

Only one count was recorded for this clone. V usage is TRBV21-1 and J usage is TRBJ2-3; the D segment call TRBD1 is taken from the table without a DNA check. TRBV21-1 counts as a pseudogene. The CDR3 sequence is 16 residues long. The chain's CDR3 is CASSKGRGRDTDTQYF. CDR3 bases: TGTGCCAGCAGCAAAGGCAGAGGCAGGGACACAGATACGCAGTATTTT.

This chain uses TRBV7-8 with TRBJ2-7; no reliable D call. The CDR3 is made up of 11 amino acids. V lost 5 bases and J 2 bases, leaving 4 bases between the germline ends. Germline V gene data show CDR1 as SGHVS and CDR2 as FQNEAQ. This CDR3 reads CASSPAYEQYF. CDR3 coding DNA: TGTGCCAGCAGCCCAGCCTACGAGCAGTACTTC.

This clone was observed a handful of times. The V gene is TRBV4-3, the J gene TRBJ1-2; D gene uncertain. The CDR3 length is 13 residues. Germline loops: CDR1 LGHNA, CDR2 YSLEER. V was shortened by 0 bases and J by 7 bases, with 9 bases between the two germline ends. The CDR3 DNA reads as TGCGCCAGCAGCCAAGATTTCCTAGGTGGCTACACCTTC. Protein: CASSQDFLGGYTF.

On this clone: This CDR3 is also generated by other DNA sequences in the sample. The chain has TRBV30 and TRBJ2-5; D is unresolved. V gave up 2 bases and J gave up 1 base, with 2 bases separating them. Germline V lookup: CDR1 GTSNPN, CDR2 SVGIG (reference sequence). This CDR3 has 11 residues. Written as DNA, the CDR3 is TGTGCCTGGAGTCCCCAAGAGACCCAGTACTTC. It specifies CAWSPQETQYF.

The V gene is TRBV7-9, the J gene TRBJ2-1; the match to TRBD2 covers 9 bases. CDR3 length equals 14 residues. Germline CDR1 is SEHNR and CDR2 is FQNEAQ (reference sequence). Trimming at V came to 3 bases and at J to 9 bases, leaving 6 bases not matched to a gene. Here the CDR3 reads CASSFSGSGGEQFF. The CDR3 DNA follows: TGTGCCAGCAGCTTTAGCGGGAGCGGTGGTGAGCAGTTCTTC.

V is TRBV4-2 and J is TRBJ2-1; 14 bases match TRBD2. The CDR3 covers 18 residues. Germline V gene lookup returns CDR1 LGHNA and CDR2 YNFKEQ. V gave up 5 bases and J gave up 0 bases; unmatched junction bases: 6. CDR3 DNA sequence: TGTGCCAGCAGCACCCCGACTAGCGGGAGGGGCTCCTACAATGAGCAGTTCTTC. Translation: CASSTPTSGRGSYNEQFF.

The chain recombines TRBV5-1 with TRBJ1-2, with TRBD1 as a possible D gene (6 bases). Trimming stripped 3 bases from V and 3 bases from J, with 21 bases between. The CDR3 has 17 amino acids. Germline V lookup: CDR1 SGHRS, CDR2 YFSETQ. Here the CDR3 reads CASSSGGGTGFDYGYTF. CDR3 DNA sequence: TGCGCCAGCAGCTCCGGAGGGGGGACCGGGTTTGACTATGGCTACACCTTC.

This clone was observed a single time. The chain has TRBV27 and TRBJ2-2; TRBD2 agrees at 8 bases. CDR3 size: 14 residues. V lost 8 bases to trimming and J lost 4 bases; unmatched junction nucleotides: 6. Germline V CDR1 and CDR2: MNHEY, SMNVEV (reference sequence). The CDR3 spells CASGAGVGTGELFF. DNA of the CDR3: TGTGCCAGCGGAGCGGGAGTGGGCACCGGGGAGCTGTTTTTT.

The CDR3 coding sequence is TGTGCCAGCAGTGAAGGGGGCGCTAGCGGGGGTAGCTCCTACGAGCAGTACTTC. Protein: CASSEGGASGGSSYEQYF. This chain links TRBV6-1 with TRBJ2-7; TRBD2 aligns across 10 bases. V lost 1 base to trimming and J lost 0 bases; unmatched junction nucleotides: 9. Germline V CDR1 and CDR2: MNHNS, SASEGT. The CDR3 runs to 18 residues.

Here the CDR3 reads CATSGQVGYEQYF. The CDR3 DNA reads as TGTGCCACCTCGGGACAGGTAGGCTACGAGCAGTACTTC. The chain uses TRBV19 and TRBJ2-7, with 8 positions matching TRBD1. With V trimmed by 10 bases and J by 3 bases, 8 bases remained unmatched. Per the germline V gene, CDR1 is LNHDA and CDR2 is SQIVND (reference sequence). CDR3 length: 13 amino acids.

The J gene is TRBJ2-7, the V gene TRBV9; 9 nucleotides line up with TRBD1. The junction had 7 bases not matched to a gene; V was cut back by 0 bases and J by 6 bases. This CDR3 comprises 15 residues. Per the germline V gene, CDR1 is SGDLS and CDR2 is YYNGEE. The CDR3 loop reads CASSVEGTGFGEQYF. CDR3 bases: TGTGCCAGCAGCGTAGAAGGGACAGGGTTCGGCGAGCAGTACTTC.

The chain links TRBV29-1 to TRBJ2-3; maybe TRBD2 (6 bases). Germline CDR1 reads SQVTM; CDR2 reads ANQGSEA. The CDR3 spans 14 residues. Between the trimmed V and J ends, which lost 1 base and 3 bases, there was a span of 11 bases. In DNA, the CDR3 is TGCAGCGTTGAAGGGAGGGGCGAGACAGATACGCAGTATTTT. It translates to CSVEGRGETDTQYF.

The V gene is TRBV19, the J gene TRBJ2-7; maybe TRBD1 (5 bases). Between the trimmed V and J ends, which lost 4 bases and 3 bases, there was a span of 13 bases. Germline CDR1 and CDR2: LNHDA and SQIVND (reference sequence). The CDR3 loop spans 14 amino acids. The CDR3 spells CASSKGVVGYEQYF. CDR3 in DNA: TGTGCCAGTAGTAAAGGGGTAGTGGGCTACGAGCAGTACTTC.

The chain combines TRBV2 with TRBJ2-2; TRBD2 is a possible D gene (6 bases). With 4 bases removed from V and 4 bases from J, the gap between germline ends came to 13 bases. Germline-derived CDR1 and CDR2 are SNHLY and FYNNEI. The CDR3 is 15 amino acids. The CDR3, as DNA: TGTGCCAGCAGTGCGGCCTGGCGGGGCACCGGGGAGCTGTTTTTT. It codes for CASSAAWRGTGELFF.

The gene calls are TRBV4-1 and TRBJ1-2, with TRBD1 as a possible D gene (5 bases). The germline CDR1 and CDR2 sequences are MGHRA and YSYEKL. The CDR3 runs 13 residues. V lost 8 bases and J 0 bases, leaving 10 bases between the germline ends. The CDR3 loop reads CASGDGTNYGYTF. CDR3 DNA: TGCGCCAGCGGGGACGGCACTAACTATGGCTACACCTTC.

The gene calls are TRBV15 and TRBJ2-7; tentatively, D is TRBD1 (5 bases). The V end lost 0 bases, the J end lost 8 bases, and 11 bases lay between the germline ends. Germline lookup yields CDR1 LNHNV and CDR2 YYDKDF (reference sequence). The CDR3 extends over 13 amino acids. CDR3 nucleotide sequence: TGTGCCACCAGCAGAGATACGGTGGGGCAGCAGTACTTC. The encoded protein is CATSRDTVGQQYF. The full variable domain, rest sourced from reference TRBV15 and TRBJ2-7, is DAMVIQNPRYQVTQFGKPVTLSCSQTLNHNVMYWYQQKSSQAPKLLFHYYDKDFNNEADTPDNFQSRRPNTSFCFLDIRSPGLGDTAMYLCATSRDTVGQQYFGPGTRLTVT.

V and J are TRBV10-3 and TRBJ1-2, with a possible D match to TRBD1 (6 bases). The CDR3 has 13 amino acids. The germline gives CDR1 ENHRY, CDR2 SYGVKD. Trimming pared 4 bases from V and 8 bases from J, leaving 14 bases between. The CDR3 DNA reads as TGTGCCATCAGTGTACAAGGGGGTGAAGGCTACACCTTC. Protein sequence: CAISVQGGEGYTF.